Only a few counts were recorded for the clone carrying this TCR beta chain. The data were taken from a study of shared T cell receptors in the human thymus. Repertoires were generated with immunoSEQ multiplex PCR, while TCRdb's copy carries only in-frame clones and drops some. In the table there are around 730,000 clones, 70% to 90% of which are singletons. This CDR3 is 18 amino acids long. J was trimmed by 3 bases and V by 6 bases; bases with no gene match: 17. The germline CDR1 and CDR2 sequences are MGHRA and YSYEKL. This sample was also put to use in a study of human thymus T cells.

The receptor was isolated from a girl under three years old with a congenital heart defect. Sequenced sample: thymocytes. The chain uses TRBV4-1 and TRBJ1-2, with 9 positions matching TRBD1. Here the CDR3 reads CASSLMGGQGTIDYGYTF. The CDR3 DNA is TGCGCCAGCAGTCTTATGGGGGGACAGGGAACGATTGACTATGGCTACACCTTC.